The entry below describes one T cell receptor (beta chain). Measured with immunoSEQ multiplex PCR; TCRdb has only the in-frame clones, and not every one. The sample holds under 70,000 clones; around 90% are singletons and the top ten take about 9.4%. The data derive from a study of blood T cell repertoires in COVID-19. Deletions cut 4 bases from V and 3 bases from J, with 11 bases between. The CDR3 spans 13 residues. In germline, CDR1 is SGHNT, CDR2 YYREEE (reference sequence). The chain is built from TRBV5-4 and TRBJ2-7; possible D gene TRBD2, 6 bases. This receptor was identified in a middle-aged woman who had recovered from COVID-19. The sequencing input was PBMCs or T cells enriched from blood (not recorded which). The CDR3 nucleotides are TGTGCCAGCAGCCGTTCCGGGGGCTACGAGCAGTACTTC. Encoded protein: CASSRSGGYEQYF.